This is a list of T cell receptor beta chains from one sample in a study of identical twins. In TCRdb, the 5' RACE reads were re-called with MiXCR into one record per CDR3 protein. The sample has 200,000 to 250,000 distinct CDR3 sequences, 7% to 8.5% seen once. These records were also assigned to another study, of yellow fever vaccine responses in identical twins.

The sequencing input was CD8+ T cells sorted from blood. The source is a woman under 30 in good health. Both conserved end residues are trimmed from each CDR3. D genes are given only for firm matches.

cdr3_aa: ASSLVTGTGELF
v_call: TRBV5-1
d_call: -
j_call: TRBJ2-2

cdr3_aa: ASSSGRGHTEAF
v_call: TRBV27
d_call: -
j_call: TRBJ1-1

cdr3_aa: ASSGGALYEQY
v_call: TRBV7-9
d_call: -
j_call: TRBJ2-7

cdr3_aa: AISGVVETRVRNEQF
v_call: TRBV10-3
d_call: -
j_call: TRBJ2-1

cdr3_aa: ASSLYQGLGVKNTGELF
v_call: TRBV27
d_call: -
j_call: TRBJ2-2

cdr3_aa: ATSDSQLVGYEQY
v_call: TRBV24-1
d_call: -
j_call: TRBJ2-7

cdr3_aa: SVYGQFEGIYEQY
v_call: TRBV29-1
d_call: -
j_call: TRBJ2-7

cdr3_aa: ASSLGLAGGSRYEETQY
v_call: TRBV12-3/TRBV12-4
d_call: TRBD2
j_call: TRBJ2-5

cdr3_aa: ASSFDGTSGYT
v_call: TRBV7-8
d_call: -
j_call: TRBJ1-2

cdr3_aa: ASSLSALNEKLF
v_call: TRBV11-2
d_call: -
j_call: TRBJ1-4

cdr3_aa: ASKGQFNEQF
v_call: TRBV2
d_call: TRBD1
j_call: TRBJ2-1

cdr3_aa: ASSLPGTAYGYT
v_call: TRBV5-1
d_call: TRBD1
j_call: TRBJ1-2

cdr3_aa: ASSEVFGQEF
v_call: TRBV2
d_call: TRBD1
j_call: TRBJ2-1

cdr3_aa: ASSPVDSNQPQH
v_call: TRBV2
d_call: -
j_call: TRBJ1-5

cdr3_aa: ASSLSPGQGPGTQY
v_call: TRBV21-1
d_call: -
j_call: TRBJ2-5

cdr3_aa: ASISSGRRDEQF
v_call: TRBV7-6
d_call: TRBD2
j_call: TRBJ2-1

cdr3_aa: ASSQPSAGGNYGYT
v_call: TRBV4-1
d_call: -
j_call: TRBJ1-2

cdr3_aa: ASRGGKNTEAF
v_call: TRBV6-2/TRBV6-3
d_call: -
j_call: TRBJ1-1

cdr3_aa: SVDPGQGLDEQF
v_call: TRBV29-1
d_call: -
j_call: TRBJ2-1

cdr3_aa: ASSEPVEQF
v_call: TRBV2
d_call: -
j_call: TRBJ2-1

cdr3_aa: ASSDSLRRSNEKLF
v_call: TRBV2
d_call: -
j_call: TRBJ1-4

cdr3_aa: ASSPPTGTSGTGELF
v_call: TRBV7-6
d_call: TRBD2
j_call: TRBJ2-2

cdr3_aa: ASSQERSGVYQETQY
v_call: TRBV3-1
d_call: TRBD2
j_call: TRBJ2-5

cdr3_aa: ASSVLSGQEETQY
v_call: TRBV7-9
d_call: -
j_call: TRBJ2-5

cdr3_aa: AIDRTGPYNEQF
v_call: TRBV28
d_call: TRBD1
j_call: TRBJ2-1

cdr3_aa: ASSSRLAQETQY
v_call: TRBV27
d_call: TRBD2
j_call: TRBJ2-5

cdr3_aa: ASSFDRASTDTQY
v_call: TRBV5-1
d_call: TRBD1
j_call: TRBJ2-3

cdr3_aa: ASSTGLAGVGGELF
v_call: TRBV12-3/TRBV12-4
d_call: TRBD2
j_call: TRBJ2-2

cdr3_aa: ASSLLKERTDTQY
v_call: TRBV27
d_call: -
j_call: TRBJ2-3

cdr3_aa: ASSFDSGELF
v_call: TRBV12-3/TRBV12-4
d_call: -
j_call: TRBJ2-2

cdr3_aa: ASSVEGIEQF
v_call: TRBV9
d_call: -
j_call: TRBJ2-1

cdr3_aa: ASSQGTSGSLDTQY
v_call: TRBV7-9
d_call: TRBD2
j_call: TRBJ2-3

cdr3_aa: ASSFNPGGYEQF
v_call: TRBV12-3/TRBV12-4
d_call: TRBD2
j_call: TRBJ2-1

cdr3_aa: ASSYGPPGWGTEAF
v_call: TRBV6-5
d_call: -
j_call: TRBJ1-1

cdr3_aa: ASSQAPAVDEQF
v_call: TRBV4-1
d_call: -
j_call: TRBJ2-1

cdr3_aa: ASGPWDRGYTEQF
v_call: TRBV27
d_call: TRBD1
j_call: TRBJ2-1

cdr3_aa: ASSFTGGDEQY
v_call: TRBV12-3/TRBV12-4
d_call: -
j_call: TRBJ2-7

cdr3_aa: ASTPVAGGPYGYT
v_call: TRBV7-2
d_call: TRBD1
j_call: TRBJ1-2

cdr3_aa: ASGARYNEQF
v_call: TRBV28
d_call: -
j_call: TRBJ2-1

cdr3_aa: ASSFLGSSYNEQF
v_call: TRBV12-3/TRBV12-4
d_call: -
j_call: TRBJ2-1

cdr3_aa: ASSYSELAEAF
v_call: TRBV6-6
d_call: -
j_call: TRBJ1-1

cdr3_aa: ASRLGDGYTEAF
v_call: TRBV9
d_call: -
j_call: TRBJ1-1

cdr3_aa: SARDGGDAKNIQY
v_call: TRBV20-1
d_call: TRBD2
j_call: TRBJ2-4

cdr3_aa: ASRSEASLH
v_call: TRBV12-3/TRBV12-4
d_call: -
j_call: TRBJ1-6

cdr3_aa: ASSFEGVRSREQY
v_call: TRBV6-5
d_call: -
j_call: TRBJ2-7

cdr3_aa: ASWTGYVVGGELF
v_call: TRBV5-1
d_call: TRBD1
j_call: TRBJ2-2

cdr3_aa: ASSSDSLILLIYNSPLH
v_call: TRBV7-7
d_call: -
j_call: TRBJ1-6

cdr3_aa: ASGLGGTGRGQETQY
v_call: TRBV12-5
d_call: TRBD1
j_call: TRBJ2-5

cdr3_aa: ASSPVDTQY
v_call: TRBV18
d_call: -
j_call: TRBJ2-3

cdr3_aa: ASSLLQGADGYT
v_call: TRBV28
d_call: -
j_call: TRBJ1-2